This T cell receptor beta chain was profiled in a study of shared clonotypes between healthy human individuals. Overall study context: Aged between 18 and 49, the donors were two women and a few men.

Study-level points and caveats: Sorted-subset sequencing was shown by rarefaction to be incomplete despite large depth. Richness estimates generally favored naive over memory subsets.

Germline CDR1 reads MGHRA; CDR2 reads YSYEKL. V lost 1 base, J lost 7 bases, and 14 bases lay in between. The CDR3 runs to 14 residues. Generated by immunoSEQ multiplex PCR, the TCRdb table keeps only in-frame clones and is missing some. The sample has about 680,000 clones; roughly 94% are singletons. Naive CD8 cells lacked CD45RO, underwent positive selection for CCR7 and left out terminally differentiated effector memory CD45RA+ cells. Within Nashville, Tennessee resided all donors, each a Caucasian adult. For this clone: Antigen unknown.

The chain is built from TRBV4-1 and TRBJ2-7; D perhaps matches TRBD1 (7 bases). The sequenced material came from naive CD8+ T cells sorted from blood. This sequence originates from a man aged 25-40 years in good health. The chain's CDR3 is CASSQAQGGWEQYF. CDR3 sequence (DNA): TGCGCCAGCAGCCAAGCCCAGGGGGGTTGGGAGCAGTACTTC.